The entry that follows covers one TCR beta chain sequence. This record comes from a study of blood T cell repertoires in COVID-19. Repertoires were generated with immunoSEQ multiplex PCR, while TCRdb's copy carries only in-frame clones and drops some. The data contain roughly 300,000 clones, 81% of them singletons. Trimming removed 3 bases from V and 7 bases from J, with 7 bases in between. This CDR3 region has 12 residues. Germline assignment: CDR1 MNHEY and CDR2 SVGEGT. Material: peripheral blood. This chain joins TRBV6-2 or TRBV6-3 and TRBJ2-1; D uncertain. This clonotype was obtained from a woman aged 55 to 70 with active or convalescent COVID-19. The chain's CDR3 is CASSYTVNEQFF. CDR3 nucleotides: TGTGCCAGCAGTTATACAGTAAATGAGCAGTTCTTC.